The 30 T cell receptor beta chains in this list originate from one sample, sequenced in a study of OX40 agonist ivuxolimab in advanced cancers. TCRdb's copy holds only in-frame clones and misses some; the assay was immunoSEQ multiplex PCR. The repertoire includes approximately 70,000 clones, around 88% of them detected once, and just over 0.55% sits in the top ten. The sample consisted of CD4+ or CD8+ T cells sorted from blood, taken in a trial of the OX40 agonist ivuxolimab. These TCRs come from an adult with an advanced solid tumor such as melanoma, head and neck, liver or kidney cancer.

This chain's CDR3 is CASSQEGTRTSTDTQYF. As DNA, the CDR3 is TGTGCCAGCAGCCAAGAAGGGACTAGGACTAGCACAGATACGCAGTATTTT. V gene TRBV4-2 combines with J gene TRBJ2-3; 8 bases agree with TRBD2. Germline V gene lookup returns CDR1 LGHNA and CDR2 YNFKEQ. Trimming at V came to 0 bases and at J to 0 bases, leaving 5 bases not matched to a gene. CDR3 length equals 17 residues.

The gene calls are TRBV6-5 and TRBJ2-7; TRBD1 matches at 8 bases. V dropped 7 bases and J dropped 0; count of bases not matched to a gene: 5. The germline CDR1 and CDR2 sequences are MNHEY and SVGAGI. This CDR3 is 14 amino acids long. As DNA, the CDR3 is TGTGCCAGCACCATGGACAGGGACTCCTACGAGCAGTACTTC. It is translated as CASTMDRDSYEQYF.

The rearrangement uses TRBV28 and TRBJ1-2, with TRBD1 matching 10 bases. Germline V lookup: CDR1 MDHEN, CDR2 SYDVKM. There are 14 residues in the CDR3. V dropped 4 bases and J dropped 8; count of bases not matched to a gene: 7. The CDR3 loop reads CASSSHGTGEGYTF. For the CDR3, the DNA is TGTGCCAGCAGTTCCCACGGGACAGGGGAAGGCTACACCTTC.

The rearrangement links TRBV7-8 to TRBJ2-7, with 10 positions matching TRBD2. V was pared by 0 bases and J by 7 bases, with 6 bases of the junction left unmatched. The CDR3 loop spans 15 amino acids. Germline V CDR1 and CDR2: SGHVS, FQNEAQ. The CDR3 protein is CASSLAPAGGREQYF. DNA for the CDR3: TGTGCCAGCAGCTTAGCCCCAGCGGGGGGGCGAGAGCAGTACTTC.

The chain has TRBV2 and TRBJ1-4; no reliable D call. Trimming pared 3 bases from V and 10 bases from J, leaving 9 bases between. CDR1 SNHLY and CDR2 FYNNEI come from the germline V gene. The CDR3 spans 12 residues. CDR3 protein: CASSEDLGKLFF. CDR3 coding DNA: TGTGCCAGCAGTGAGGACTTGGGAAAACTGTTTTTT.

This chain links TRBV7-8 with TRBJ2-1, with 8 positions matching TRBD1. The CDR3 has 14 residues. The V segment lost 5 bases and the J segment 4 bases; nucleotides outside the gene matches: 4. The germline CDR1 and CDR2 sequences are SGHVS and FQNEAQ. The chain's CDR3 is CASSTWTGYNEQFF. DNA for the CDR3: TGTGCCAGCAGCACATGGACAGGGTACAATGAGCAGTTCTTC.

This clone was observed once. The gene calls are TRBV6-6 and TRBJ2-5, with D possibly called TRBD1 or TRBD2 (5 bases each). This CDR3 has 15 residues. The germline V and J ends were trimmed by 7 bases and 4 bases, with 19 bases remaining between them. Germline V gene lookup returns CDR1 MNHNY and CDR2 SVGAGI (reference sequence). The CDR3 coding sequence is TGTGCCAGCACTACAGCGGCAGGGATTGTAGAGACCCAGTACTTC. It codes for CASTTAAGIVETQYF.

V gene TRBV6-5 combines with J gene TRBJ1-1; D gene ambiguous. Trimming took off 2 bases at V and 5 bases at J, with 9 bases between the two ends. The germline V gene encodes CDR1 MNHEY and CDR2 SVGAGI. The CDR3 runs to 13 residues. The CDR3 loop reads CASSYKAWTEAFF. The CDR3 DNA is TGTGCCAGCAGTTACAAGGCGTGGACTGAAGCTTTCTTT.

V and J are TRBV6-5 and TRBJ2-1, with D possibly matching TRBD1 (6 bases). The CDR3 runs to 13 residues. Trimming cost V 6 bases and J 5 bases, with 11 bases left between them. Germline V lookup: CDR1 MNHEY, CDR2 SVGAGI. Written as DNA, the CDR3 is TGTGCCAGCAGCAAAGGACAGAACAATGAGCAGTTCTTC. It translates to CASSKGQNNEQFF.

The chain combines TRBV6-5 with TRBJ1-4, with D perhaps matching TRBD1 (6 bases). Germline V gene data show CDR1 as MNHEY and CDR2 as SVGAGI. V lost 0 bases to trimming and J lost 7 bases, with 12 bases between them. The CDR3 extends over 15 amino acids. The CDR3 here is CASSYSGGRGEKLFF. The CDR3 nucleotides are TGTGCCAGCAGTTACTCGGGGGGGCGGGGTGAAAAACTGTTTTTT.

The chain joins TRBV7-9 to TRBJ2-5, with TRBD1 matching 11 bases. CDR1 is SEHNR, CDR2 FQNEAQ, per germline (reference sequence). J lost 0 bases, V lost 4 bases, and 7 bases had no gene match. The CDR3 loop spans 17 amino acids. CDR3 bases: TGTGCCAGCAGCTCATCCCGGGACAGGGGGTACCAAGAGACCCAGTACTTC. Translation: CASSSSRDRGYQETQYF.

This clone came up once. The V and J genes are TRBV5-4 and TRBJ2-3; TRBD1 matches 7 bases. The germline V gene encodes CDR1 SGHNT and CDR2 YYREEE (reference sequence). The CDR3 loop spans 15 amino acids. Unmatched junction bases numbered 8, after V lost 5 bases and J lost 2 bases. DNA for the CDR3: TGTGCCAGCAGATCTACAGGGGTAGACACAGATACGCAGTATTTT. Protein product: CASRSTGVDTDTQYF.

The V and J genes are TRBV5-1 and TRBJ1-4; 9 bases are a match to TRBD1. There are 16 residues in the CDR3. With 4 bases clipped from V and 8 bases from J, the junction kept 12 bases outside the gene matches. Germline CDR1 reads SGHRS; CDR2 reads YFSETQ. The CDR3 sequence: CASSPRSGTGLEKLFF. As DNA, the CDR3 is TGCGCCAGCAGCCCACGATCCGGGACAGGGCTCGAAAAACTGTTTTTT.

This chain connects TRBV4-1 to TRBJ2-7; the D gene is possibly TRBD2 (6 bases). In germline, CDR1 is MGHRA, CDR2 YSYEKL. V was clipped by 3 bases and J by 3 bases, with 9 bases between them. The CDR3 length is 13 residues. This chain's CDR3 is CASSQGTRYEQYF. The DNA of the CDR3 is TGCGCCAGCAGCCAGGGGACTCGCTACGAGCAGTACTTC.

The CDR3 nucleotides are TGTGCCACCCAGTCTTGGGGCAGAGATAATTCACCCCTCCACTTT. Amino acid sequence: CATQSWGRDNSPLHF. The V and J genes are TRBV6-6 and TRBJ1-6; D is possibly TRBD1 (5 bases). Germline assignment: CDR1 MNHNY and CDR2 SVGAGI (reference sequence). V lost 10 bases to trimming and J lost 5 bases, with 18 bases between them. CDR3 length equals 15 residues.

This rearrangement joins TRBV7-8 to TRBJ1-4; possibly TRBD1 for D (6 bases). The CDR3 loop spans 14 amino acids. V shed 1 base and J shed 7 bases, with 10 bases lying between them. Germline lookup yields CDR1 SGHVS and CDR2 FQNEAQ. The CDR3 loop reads CASSLVRGGEKLFF. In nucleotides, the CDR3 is TGTGCCAGCAGCTTAGTCAGGGGCGGTGAAAAACTGTTTTTT.

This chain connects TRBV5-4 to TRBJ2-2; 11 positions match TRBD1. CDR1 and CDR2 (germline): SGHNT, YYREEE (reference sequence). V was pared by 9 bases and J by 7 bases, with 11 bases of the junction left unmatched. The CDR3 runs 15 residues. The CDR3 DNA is TGTGCCACGAAGAAATGGACAGGGGGCGGCGGGGAGCTGTTTTTT. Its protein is CATKKWTGGGGELFF. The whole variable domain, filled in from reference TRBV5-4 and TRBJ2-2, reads ETGVTQSPTHLIKTRGQQVTLRCSSQSGHNTVSWYQQALGQGPQFIFQYYREEENGRGNFPPRFSGLQFPNYSSELNVNALELDDSALYLCATKKWTGGGGELFFGEGSRLTVL.

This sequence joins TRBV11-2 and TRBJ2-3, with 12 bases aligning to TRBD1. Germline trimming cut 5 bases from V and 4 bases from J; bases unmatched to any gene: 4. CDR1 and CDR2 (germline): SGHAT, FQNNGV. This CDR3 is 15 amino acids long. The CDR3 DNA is TGTGCCAGCAGCCTGGGACAGGGGGCTCCAGATACGCAGTATTTT. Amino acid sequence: CASSLGQGAPDTQYF. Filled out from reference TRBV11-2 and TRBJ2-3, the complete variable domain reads EAGVAQSPRYKIIEKRQSVAFWCNPISGHATLYWYQQILGQGPKLLIQFQNNGVVDDSQLPKDRFSAERLKGVDSTLKIQPAKLEDSAVYLCASSLGQGAPDTQYFGPGTRLTVL.

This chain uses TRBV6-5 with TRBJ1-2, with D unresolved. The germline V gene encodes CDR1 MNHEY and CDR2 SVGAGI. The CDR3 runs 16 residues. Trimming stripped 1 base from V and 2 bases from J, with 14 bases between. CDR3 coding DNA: TGTGCCAGCAGTTACTATGATATTGGGGTGAACTATGGCTACACCTTC. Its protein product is CASSYYDIGVNYGYTF.

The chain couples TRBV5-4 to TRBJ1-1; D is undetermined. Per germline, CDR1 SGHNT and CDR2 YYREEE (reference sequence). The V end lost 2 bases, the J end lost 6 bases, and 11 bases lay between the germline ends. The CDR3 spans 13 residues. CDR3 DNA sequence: TGTGCCAGCAGCTTACAGACCGGGGCTGAAGCTTTCTTT. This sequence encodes CASSLQTGAEAFF.

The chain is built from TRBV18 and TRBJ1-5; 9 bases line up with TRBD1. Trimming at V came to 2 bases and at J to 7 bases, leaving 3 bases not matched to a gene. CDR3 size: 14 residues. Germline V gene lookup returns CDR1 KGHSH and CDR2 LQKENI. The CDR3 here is CASSPGTGRQPQHF. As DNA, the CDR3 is TGTGCCAGCTCACCAGGGACAGGGCGGCAGCCCCAGCATTTT.

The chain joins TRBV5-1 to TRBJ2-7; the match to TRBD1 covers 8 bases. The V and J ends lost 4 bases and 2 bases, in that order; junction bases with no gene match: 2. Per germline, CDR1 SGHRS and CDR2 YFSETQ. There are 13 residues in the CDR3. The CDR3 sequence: CASSRQGTYEQYF. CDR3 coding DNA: TGCGCCAGCAGCCGACAGGGGACCTACGAGCAGTACTTC.

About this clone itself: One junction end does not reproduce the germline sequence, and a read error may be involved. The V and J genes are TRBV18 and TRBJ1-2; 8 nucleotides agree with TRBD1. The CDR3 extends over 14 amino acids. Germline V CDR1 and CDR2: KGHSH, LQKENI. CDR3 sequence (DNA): TGTGTCAGCTCAACGACAGGGGTTGGGGATGGCTACACCTTC. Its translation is CVSSTTGVGDGYTF. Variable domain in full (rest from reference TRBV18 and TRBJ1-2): NAGVMQNPRHLVRRRGQEARLRCSPMKGHSHVYWYRQLPEEGLKFMVYLQKENIIDESGMPKERFSAEFPKEGPSILRIQQVVRGDSAAYFCVSSTTGVGDGYTFGSGTRLTVV.

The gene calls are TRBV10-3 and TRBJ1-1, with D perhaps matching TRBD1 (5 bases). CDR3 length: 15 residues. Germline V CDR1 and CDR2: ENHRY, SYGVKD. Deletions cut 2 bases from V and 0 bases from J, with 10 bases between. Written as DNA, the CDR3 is TGTGCCATCAGTGAGAGGGCAGGGATGAACACTGAAGCTTTCTTT. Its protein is CAISERAGMNTEAFF.

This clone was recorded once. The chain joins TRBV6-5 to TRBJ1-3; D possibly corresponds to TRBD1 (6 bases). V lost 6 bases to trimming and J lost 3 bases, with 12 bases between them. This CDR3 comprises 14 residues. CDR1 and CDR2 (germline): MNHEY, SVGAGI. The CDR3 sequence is CASRQGNHGNTIYF. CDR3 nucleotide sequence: TGTGCCAGCAGACAGGGTAATCATGGAAACACCATATATTTT.

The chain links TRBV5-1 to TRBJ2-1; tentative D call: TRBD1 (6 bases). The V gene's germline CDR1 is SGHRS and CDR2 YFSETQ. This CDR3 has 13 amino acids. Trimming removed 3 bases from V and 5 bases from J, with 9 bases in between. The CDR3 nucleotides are TGCGCCAGCAGCTGGGACACCAACAATGAGCAGTTCTTC. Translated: CASSWDTNNEQFF.

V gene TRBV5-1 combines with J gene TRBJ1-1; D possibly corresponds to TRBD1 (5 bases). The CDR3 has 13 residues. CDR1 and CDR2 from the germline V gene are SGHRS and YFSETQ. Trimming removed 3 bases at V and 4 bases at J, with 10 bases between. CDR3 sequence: CASSYQGGTEAFF. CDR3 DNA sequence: TGCGCCAGCAGCTACCAGGGAGGCACTGAAGCTTTCTTT. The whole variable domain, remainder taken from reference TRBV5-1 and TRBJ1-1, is KAGVTQTPRYLIKTRGQQVTLSCSPISGHRSVSWYQQTPGQGLQFLFEYFSETQRNKGNFPGRFSGRQFSNSRSEMNVSTLELGDSALYLCASSYQGGTEAFFGQGTRLTVV.

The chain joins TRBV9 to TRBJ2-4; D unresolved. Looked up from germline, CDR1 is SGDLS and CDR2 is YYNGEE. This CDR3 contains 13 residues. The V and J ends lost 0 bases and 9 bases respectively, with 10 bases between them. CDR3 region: CASSVALQSIQYF. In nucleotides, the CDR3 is TGTGCCAGCAGCGTAGCCCTGCAAAGCATTCAGTACTTC.

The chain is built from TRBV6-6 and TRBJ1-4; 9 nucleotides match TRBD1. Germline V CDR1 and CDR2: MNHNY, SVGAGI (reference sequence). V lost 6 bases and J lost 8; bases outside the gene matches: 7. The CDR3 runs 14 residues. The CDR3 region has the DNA TGTGCCAGCAGAAACCCGGGACAGGGAGAAAAACTGTTTTTT. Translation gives CASRNPGQGEKLFF.

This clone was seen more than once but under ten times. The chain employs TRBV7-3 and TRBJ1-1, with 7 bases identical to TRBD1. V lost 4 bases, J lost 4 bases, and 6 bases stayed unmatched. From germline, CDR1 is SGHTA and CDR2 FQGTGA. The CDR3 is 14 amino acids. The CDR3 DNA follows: TGTGCCAGCAGCTCACAGGGGATGGCCACTGAAGCTTTCTTT. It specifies CASSSQGMATEAFF.